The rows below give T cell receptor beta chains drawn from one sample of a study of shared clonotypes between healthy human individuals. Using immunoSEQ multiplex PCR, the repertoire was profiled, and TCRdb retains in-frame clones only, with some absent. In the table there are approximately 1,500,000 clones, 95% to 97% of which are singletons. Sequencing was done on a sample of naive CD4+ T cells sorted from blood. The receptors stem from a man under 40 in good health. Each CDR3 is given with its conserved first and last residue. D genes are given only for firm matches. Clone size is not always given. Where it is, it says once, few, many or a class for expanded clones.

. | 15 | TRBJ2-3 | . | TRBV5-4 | TGTGCCAGCAGCTTGGATATAGGTCGGGGGGATACGCAGTATTTT | CASSLDIGRGDTQYF
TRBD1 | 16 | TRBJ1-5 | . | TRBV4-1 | TGCGCCAGCAGCCAAGTTCCACAGGGGGGGAATCAGCCCCAGCATTTT | CASSQVPQGGNQPQHF
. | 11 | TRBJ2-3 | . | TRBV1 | TGCACCAGCAGCCATGCAGATACGCAGTATTTT | CTSSHADTQYF
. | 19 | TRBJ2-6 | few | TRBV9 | TGTGCCAGCAGCTCATTTCCCCAGGGAATAGGCTCTGGGGCCAACGTCCTGACTTTC | CASSSFPQGIGSGANVLTF
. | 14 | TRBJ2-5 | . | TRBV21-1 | TGTGCCAGCAGCAGGGGACTGCTCACCGGGACCCAGTACTTC | CASSRGLLTGTQYF
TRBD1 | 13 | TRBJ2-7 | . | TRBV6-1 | TGTGCCAGCACCACGACAGGGGCCTACGAGCAGTACTTC | CASTTTGAYEQYF
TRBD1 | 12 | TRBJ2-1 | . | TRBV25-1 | TGTGCCAGCCCGGACAGGGGCGATGAGCAGTTCTTC | CASPDRGDEQFF
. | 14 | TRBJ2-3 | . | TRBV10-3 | TGTGCCATCAGTCGGACTACCCAAACAGATACGCAGTATTTT | CAISRTTQTDTQYF
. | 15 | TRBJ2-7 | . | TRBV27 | TGTGCCAGCAGTCTTGGTTCGCCAAAGTACTACGAGCAGTACTTC | CASSLGSPKYYEQYF
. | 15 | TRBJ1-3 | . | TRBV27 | TGTGCCAGCAGCCCCGGACAGTACTCTGGAAACACCATATATTTT | CASSPGQYSGNTIYF
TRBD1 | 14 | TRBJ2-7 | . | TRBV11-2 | TGTGCCAGCAGCAACGACGGGACAGGGCACGAGCAGTACTTC | CASSNDGTGHEQYF
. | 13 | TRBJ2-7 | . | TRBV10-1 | TGCGCCAGCAGCGAGGGGGGGGCTAGCGAGCAGTACTTC | CASSEGGASEQYF
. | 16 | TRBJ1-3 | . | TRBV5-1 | TGCGCCAGCAGTCAACTTTCCGGGACGCCTGGAAACACCATATATTTT | CASSQLSGTPGNTIYF
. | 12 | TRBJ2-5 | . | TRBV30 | TGTGCCTGGAGTGTAAAGGGGGAGACCCAGTACTTC | CAWSVKGETQYF
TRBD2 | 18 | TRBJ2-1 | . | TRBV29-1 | TGCAGCGTTGAAGGGACTAGCGGGAAAAGATTCTCCTACAATGAGCAGTTCTTC | CSVEGTSGKRFSYNEQFF
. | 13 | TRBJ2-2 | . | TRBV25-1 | TGTGCCAGCAGTGAACTACACACCGGGGAGCTGTTTTTT | CASSELHTGELFF
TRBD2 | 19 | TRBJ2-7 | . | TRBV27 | TGTGCCAGCAGTCCGAAAAGCGGGAGGAAGTTCTCCACATCCTACGAGCAGTACTTC | CASSPKSGRKFSTSYEQYF
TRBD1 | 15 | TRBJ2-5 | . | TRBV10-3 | TGTGCCATCAGACGCTCCGGGACAGAACAAGAGACCCAGTACTTC | CAIRRSGTEQETQYF
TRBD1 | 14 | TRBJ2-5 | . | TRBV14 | TGTGCCAGCAGCCCAGGGACAGATCAAGAGACCCAGTACTTC | CASSPGTDQETQYF
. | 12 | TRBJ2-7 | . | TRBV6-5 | TGTGCCAGCAGCCGGGGACGTCACGAGCAGTACTTC | CASSRGRHEQYF
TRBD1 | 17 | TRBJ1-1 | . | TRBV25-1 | TGTGCCAGCAGTGACCCCGGGACAGGGGGTATGAACACTGAAGCTTTCTTT | CASSDPGTGGMNTEAFF
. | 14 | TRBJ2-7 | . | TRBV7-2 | TGTGCCACCCAACGAGGGGGTCGGGGTTACGAGCAGTACTTC | CATQRGGRGYEQYF
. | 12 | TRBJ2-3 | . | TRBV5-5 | TGTGCCAGCAGCTTTACGATGGATACGCAGTATTTT | CASSFTMDTQYF
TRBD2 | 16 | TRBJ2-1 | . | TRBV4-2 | TGTGCCAGCAGCCATACTAGCGGGAGCCCCTTGGGTGAGCAGTTCTTC | CASSHTSGSPLGEQFF
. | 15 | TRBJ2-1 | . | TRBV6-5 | TGTGCCAGCAGTTATTGGGGCAGGGGAGACAATGAGCAGTTCTTC | CASSYWGRGDNEQFF
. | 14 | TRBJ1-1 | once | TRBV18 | TGTGCCAGCTCACCAGTACGAACCAACACTGAAGCTTTCTTT | CASSPVRTNTEAFF
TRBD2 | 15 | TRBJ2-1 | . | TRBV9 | TGTGCCAGCAGCGTAGAAAGGAGCGGGAAAAATGAGCAGTTCTTC | CASSVERSGKNEQFF
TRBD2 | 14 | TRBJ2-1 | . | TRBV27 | TGTGCCAGCAGTTGGCGGGAGCCTTTCAATGAGCAGTTCTTC | CASSWREPFNEQFF
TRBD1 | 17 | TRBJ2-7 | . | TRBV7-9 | TGTGCCAGCAGCTTATTTGGACAGGGGGCGATGGCCTACGAGCAGTACTTC | CASSLFGQGAMAYEQYF
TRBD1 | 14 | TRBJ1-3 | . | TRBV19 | TGTGCCAGTAGCACGGGACAGAAGAGAAACACCATATATTTT | CASSTGQKRNTIYF
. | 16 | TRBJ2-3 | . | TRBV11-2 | TGTGCCAGCAGTTACCCGAGGGTAACCCTCACAGATACGCAGTATTTT | CASSYPRVTLTDTQYF
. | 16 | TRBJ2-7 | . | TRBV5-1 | TGCGCCAGCAGCTTGGTACCCGACAGGCTCCTCTACGAGCAGTACTTC | CASSLVPDRLLYEQYF
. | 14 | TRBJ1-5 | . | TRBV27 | TGTGCCAGCAGTTTCTCTTTACAGTATCAGCCCCAGCATTTT | CASSFSLQYQPQHF
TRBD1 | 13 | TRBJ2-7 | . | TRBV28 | TGTGCCAGCAGAGTAACAGGGGCCTACGAGCAGTACTTC | CASRVTGAYEQYF
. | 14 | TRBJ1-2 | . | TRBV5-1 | TGCGCCAGCAGCCCCGGAAGGGGCGCATCTGGCTACACCTTC | CASSPGRGASGYTF
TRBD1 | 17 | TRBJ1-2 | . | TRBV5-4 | TGTGCCAGCAGCTTGGTAGGTGGAGGGGGCACTAACTATGGCTACACCTTC | CASSLVGGGGTNYGYTF
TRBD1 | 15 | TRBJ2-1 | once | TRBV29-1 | TGCAGCGGTCTTATGACAGGGTCGAGACGCAATGAGCAGTTCTTC | CSGLMTGSRRNEQFF
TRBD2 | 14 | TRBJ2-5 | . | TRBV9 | TGTGCCAGCAGCATTGGACTAGCGGGAGAGACCCAGTACTTC | CASSIGLAGETQYF
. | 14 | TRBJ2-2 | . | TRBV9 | TGTGCCAGCAGCGTCATGGGGGAGGCCGGGGAGCTGTTTTTT | CASSVMGEAGELFF
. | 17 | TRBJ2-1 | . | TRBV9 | TGTGCCAGCAGCCTCTCGAGGACAGGCGGGATCTACAATGAGCAGTTCTTC | CASSLSRTGGIYNEQFF
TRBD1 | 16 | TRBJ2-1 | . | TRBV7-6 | TGTGCCAGCAGCGTCCTAACAGGGGGCAGCGACAATGAGCAGTTCTTC | CASSVLTGGSDNEQFF
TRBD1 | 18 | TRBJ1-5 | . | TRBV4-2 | TGTGCCAGCAGCCAAGGGGAAGGGACAGGGTATAGCAATCAGCCCCAGCATTTT | CASSQGEGTGYSNQPQHF
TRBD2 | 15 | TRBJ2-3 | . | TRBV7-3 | TGTGCCAGCAGCGCTAGCGGGAGACGCACAGATACGCAGTATTTT | CASSASGRRTDTQYF
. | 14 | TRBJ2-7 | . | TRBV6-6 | TGTGCCAGCAGTTACACGACGGAATACTACGAGCAGTACTTC | CASSYTTEYYEQYF
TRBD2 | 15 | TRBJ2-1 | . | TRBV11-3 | TGTGCCAGCAGCGTTGGGGGGGTCGAAGGCAATGAGCAGTTCTTC | CASSVGGVEGNEQFF
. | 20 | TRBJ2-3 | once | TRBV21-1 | TGTGCCAGTATGGGTAAATTGGGGGAGGCAGCTTACAAAAGCACAGATACGCAGTATTTT | CASMGKLGEAAYKSTDTQYF
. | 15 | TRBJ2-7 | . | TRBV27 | TGTGCCAGCAGTGCGTCTGCCAGTCTCCTCTACGAGCAGTACTTC | CASSASASLLYEQYF
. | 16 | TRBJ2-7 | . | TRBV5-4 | TGTGCCAGCAGCTTTTGGGCCTCACGTCCCGCTAACGAGCAGTACTTC | CASSFWASRPANEQYF
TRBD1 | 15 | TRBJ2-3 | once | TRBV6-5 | TGTGCCAGCAGTGCGGGGACAGGGATCACAGATACGCAGTATTTT | CASSAGTGITDTQYF
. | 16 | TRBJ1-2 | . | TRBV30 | TGTGCCTGGAGTGTAAGTGTTTGGAGGAGTGGGGATGGCTACACCTTC | CAWSVSVWRSGDGYTF
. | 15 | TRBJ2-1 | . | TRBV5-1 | TGCGCCAGCAGCTCGACTAGTCGCTCCTACAATGAGCAGTTCTTC | CASSSTSRSYNEQFF